Listed below are T cell receptor beta chains from one sample, sequenced in a study of CD4 and CD8 cells across lung adenocarcinoma regions. TCRdb reanalysed the PCR reads using MiXCR and keeps one entry per CDR3 protein. The sample includes 6,000 to 7,500 distinct CDR3 sequences, approximately 53% of them seen just once. The sequenced material came from CD8+ T cells from the center of a lung tumor. All receptors derive from a male donor with lung adenocarcinoma. The CD4 and CD8 labels of this study may be unreliable. The CDR3 runs from the conserved cysteine through the conserved F or W. Fields, in order: V gene, D gene, clone size, J gene, CDR3 DNA, CDR3 protein. The D gene is left open where the match is weak. Clone size is stated in some rows and not others, as once, few, many or a class when expanded.

>TRBV6-1|.|.|TRBJ2-1
TGTGCCAGCAGTGAAGCGGCGGGACTGGCGGAGTTCTTC
CASSEAAGLAEFF
>TRBV6-5|.|.|TRBJ2-2
TGTGCCAGCATTTACGTGGGGAACACGGGGGAGCTGTTTTTT
CASIYVGNTGELFF
>TRBV25-1|.|.|TRBJ2-1
TGTGCCAGCAGTGAACCCAACGCACCCCAATTCTTC
CASSEPNAPQFF
>TRBV27|TRBD2|once|TRBJ2-1
TGTGCCAGCACCTTAGCGGGAGGGAATGAGCAGTTCTTC
CASTLAGGNEQFF
>TRBV3-1|.|.|TRBJ1-2
TGTGCCAGCAGCCAAGGTCTCCGATCTAACTATGGCTACACCTTC
CASSQGLRSNYGYTF
>TRBV10-3|.|.|TRBJ1-2
TGTGCCATCAGTGGCGGGGCCCTGTCTCTGGATGGCTACACCTTC
CAISGGALSLDGYTF
>TRBV10-1|.|.|TRBJ2-1
TGCGCCAGCAGTGAGCTTAGGACAGAAAATGAGCAGTTCTTC
CASSELRTENEQFF
>TRBV7-9|.|many|TRBJ2-1
TGTGCCAGCAGCTTAGTCCCCACAGCCCATGGTGAGCAGTTCTTC
CASSLVPTAHGEQFF
>TRBV27|.|.|TRBJ2-1
TGTGCCAGCAGACTAGTGAACGAGCAGTTCTTC
CASRLVNEQFF
>TRBV7-2|.|.|TRBJ2-7
TGTGCCAGCAGCTTAGAATATACCTCCTACAATGAGCAGTACTTC
CASSLEYTSYNEQYF
>TRBV24-1|TRBD1|.|TRBJ2-6
TGTGCCACCAGTGTTGGACAGGGAAAGTCTGGGGCCAACGTCCTGACTTTC
CATSVGQGKSGANVLTF
>TRBV6-1|TRBD1|.|TRBJ2-7
TGTGCCAGCAGACTGAACGGACAGGGGTCCTACGAGCAGTACTTC
CASRLNGQGSYEQYF
>TRBV10-2|.|many|TRBJ2-5
TGCGCCAGCAGTGAGCCGGGGCCCGAAGAGACCCAGTACTTC
CASSEPGPEETQYF
>TRBV10-2|TRBD2|.|TRBJ2-3
TGCGCCAGGGGGGAGGGCGGAGCTAGCACAGAGACCCAGTATTTT
CARGEGGASTETQYF
>TRBV6-1|.|.|TRBJ2-5
TGTGCCAACCGACAGTACCCACAAGAGACCCAGTACTTC
CANRQYPQETQYF
>TRBV27|.|.|TRBJ2-3
TGTGCCAGCAGTTTAAGGGTTCCCCCCCCACGCAGGTCCCGGGATACGCAGTATTTT
CASSLRVPPPRRSRDTQYF
>TRBV10-3|TRBD1|few|TRBJ2-3
TGTGCCATCAGTGTTAACAGGGGGCCAGATACGCAGTATTTT
CAISVNRGPDTQYF
>TRBV7-8|TRBD2|.|TRBJ2-3
TGTGCCAGCAGCTTAGCGGCGCTAGCGGGAGTTGATACGCAGTATTTT
CASSLAALAGVDTQYF
>TRBV7-2|.|.|TRBJ2-3
TGTGCCAGCACCGAGCTAGCGCTTTCCACAGATACGCAGTATTTT
CASTELALSTDTQYF
>TRBV7-2|.|.|TRBJ2-1
TGTGCCAGCAGCTTCGCCGGAATCTACAATGAGCAGTTCTTC
CASSFAGIYNEQFF
>TRBV6-5|.|once|TRBJ2-7
TGTGCCAGCAGTTCCCGGGACAAAGTCTACGAGCAGTACTTC
CASSSRDKVYEQYF
>TRBV10-3|.|.|TRBJ2-3
TGTGCCACTCAACCTCCCGGGACCACAGATACGCAGTATTTT
CATQPPGTTDTQYF
>TRBV6-1|.|.|TRBJ2-1
TGTGCCAGCAGGGACAGGAATTATCTGGGGGGCAATGAGCAGTTCTTC
CASRDRNYLGGNEQFF
>TRBV6-1|.|.|TRBJ2-2
TGTGCCAGCAGGCCAGGGTTCGCCGGGGAGCTGTTTTTT
CASRPGFAGELFF
>TRBV6-1|TRBD1|few|TRBJ2-1
TGTGCCAGCAGGGAGCAGGGGGCCTCCTACAATGAGCAGTTCTTC
CASREQGASYNEQFF
>TRBV27|.|.|TRBJ2-1
TGTGCCAGCAGTTTAACCGGGACAAACTCCTACAATGAGCAGTTCTTC
CASSLTGTNSYNEQFF
>TRBV6-1|.|.|TRBJ2-5
TGTGCCAGCAGAGATCAGGGGAGCCAAGAGACCCAGTACTTC
CASRDQGSQETQYF
>TRBV4-1|TRBD2|many|TRBJ2-3
TGCGCCAGCAGCCAATTGGTGCGGGGAAGCGGGAGGGCCTTGGGCATCACATATACGCAGTATTTT
CASSQLVRGSGRALGITYTQYF
>TRBV6-5|.|.|TRBJ2-4
TGTGCCAGCAGTTACCGGAGCGGGGCCAAAAACATTCAGTACTTC
CASSYRSGAKNIQYF
>TRBV7-2|TRBD1|.|TRBJ2-5
TGTGCGGGGACAGGGGTAGGTGGCACAGATACCCAGTACTTC
CAGTGVGGTDTQYF
>TRBV7-2|.|.|TRBJ2-1
TGTGCCAGCAGCTTAGTATCGACGGCGAAGTGGCAGTTCTTC
CASSLVSTAKWQFF
>TRBV6-5|TRBD2|.|TRBJ2-2
TGTGCCAGCAGTTACAGAGCGGGAGTCTCCACCGGGGAGCTGTTTTTT
CASSYRAGVSTGELFF
>TRBV10-2|TRBD2|few|TRBJ2-2
TGCGCCAGCAGACCGGAGAGGAGGGGAGCGGGAGGTAGCACCGGGGAGCTGTTTTTT
CASRPERRGAGGSTGELFF
>TRBV6-5|TRBD1|.|TRBJ1-1
TGTGCCAGCAGTTTAACAGGGGGCGGGAACACTGAAGCTTTCTTT
CASSLTGGGNTEAFF
>TRBV5-1|.|.|TRBJ1-2
TGCGCCAGCAGCCCAAATACAGGGAGGTGGGGCTACACCTTC
CASSPNTGRWGYTF
>TRBV6-1|TRBD1|.|TRBJ1-2
TGTGCCAGCAGCGAAGCCGGGACAGGGGGCAATGGCTACACCTTC
CASSEAGTGGNGYTF